Below are 2 T cell receptor beta chains sequenced from a single sample in a study of blood T cell repertoires in COVID-19. Clones were sequenced by immunoSEQ multiplex PCR, and TCRdb holds only the in-frame ones, with some missing. Of 250,000 to 300,000 clones in the sample, under 90% were seen once. Sequencing was performed on PBMCs or T cells enriched from blood (not recorded which). These TCRs come from a woman aged 50 to 65 who had been exposed to COVID-19.

The chain links TRBV10-3 to TRBJ2-1, with a possible D match to TRBD1 (5 bases). This CDR3 region has 12 residues. The ends were cut back, 2 bases at V and 8 bases at J, with 7 bases in the middle. Germline CDR1 ENHRY, CDR2 SYGVKD. CDR3 loop: CAISEKGYEQFF. The CDR3 DNA follows: TGTGCCATCAGTGAGAAGGGGTATGAGCAGTTCTTC.

Of note for this clone: The same CDR3 arises from other DNA sequences in this sample as well. This rearrangement joins TRBV9 to TRBJ2-1; 11 nucleotides line up with TRBD1. The CDR3 sequence is 15 residues long. Germline V CDR1 and CDR2: SGDLS, YYNGEE. V shed 2 bases and J 4 bases; nucleotides not matched to a gene: 2. CDR3 in amino acids: CASSVGQGAYNEQFF. CDR3 coding DNA: TGTGCCAGCAGCGTCGGACAGGGGGCATACAATGAGCAGTTCTTC.